This T cell receptor beta chain was found in a study of blood T cell repertoires in COVID-19. Overall study: The cDNA or gDNA used as material had been derived from T cells, B-cell-depleted T cells, or PBMCs.

The CDR3 sequence is 14 residues long. V was clipped by 6 bases and J by 0 bases; unmatched bases: 1. The germline V gene has CDR1 LNHDA and CDR2 SQIVND (reference sequence). Repertoires were generated with immunoSEQ multiplex PCR, while TCRdb's copy carries only in-frame clones and drops some. Of 80,000 or so clones detected, about 92% appear once; the ten largest clones hold 2% to 3%. Sequences were obtained from peripheral blood. The receptor was derived from a man between 45 and 60 years old with acute or convalescent COVID-19. V and J are TRBV19 and TRBJ2-3, with 9 bases identical to TRBD2. CDR3 in DNA: TGTGCCAGTAGGACTAGCGGCAGCACAGATACGCAGTATTTT. This gives the protein CASRTSGSTDTQYF.